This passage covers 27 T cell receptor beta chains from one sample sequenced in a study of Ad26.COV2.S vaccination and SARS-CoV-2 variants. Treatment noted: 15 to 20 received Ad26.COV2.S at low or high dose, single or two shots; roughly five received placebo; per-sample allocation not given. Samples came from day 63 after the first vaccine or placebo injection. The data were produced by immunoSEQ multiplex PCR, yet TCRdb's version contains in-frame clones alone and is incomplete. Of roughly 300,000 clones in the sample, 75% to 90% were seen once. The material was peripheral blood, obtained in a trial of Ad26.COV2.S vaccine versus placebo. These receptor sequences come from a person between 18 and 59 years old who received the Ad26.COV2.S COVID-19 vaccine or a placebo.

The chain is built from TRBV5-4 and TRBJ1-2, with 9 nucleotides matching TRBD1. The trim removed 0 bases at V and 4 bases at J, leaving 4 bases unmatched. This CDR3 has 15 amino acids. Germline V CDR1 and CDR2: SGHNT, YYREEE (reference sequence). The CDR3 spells CASSLGDRVAYGYTF. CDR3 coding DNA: TGTGCCAGCAGCTTGGGGGACAGGGTGGCCTATGGCTACACCTTC.

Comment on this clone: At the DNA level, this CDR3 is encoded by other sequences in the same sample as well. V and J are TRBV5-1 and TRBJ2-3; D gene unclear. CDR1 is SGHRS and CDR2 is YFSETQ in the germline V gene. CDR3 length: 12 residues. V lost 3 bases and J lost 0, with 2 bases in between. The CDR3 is CASSSSTDTQYF. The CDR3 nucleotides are TGCGCCAGCAGCTCAAGCACAGATACGCAGTATTTT.

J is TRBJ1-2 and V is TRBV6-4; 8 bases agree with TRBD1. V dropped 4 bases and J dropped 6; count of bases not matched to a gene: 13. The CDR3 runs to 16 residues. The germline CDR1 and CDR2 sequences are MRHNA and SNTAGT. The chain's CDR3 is CASSAHDRGRRDGYTF. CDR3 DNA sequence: TGTGCCAGCAGTGCTCACGACAGGGGACGTAGGGATGGCTACACCTTC.

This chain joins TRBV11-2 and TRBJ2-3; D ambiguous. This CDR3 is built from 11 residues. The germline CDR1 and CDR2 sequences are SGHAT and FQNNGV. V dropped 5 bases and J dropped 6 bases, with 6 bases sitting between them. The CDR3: CASSPTDTQYF. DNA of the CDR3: TGTGCCAGCAGCCCCACCGATACGCAGTATTTT.

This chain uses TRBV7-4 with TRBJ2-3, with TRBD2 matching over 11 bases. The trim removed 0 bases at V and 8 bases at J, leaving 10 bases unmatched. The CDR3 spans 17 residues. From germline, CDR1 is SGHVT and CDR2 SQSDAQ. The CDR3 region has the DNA TGTGCCAGCAGCTTAGCGGCTAGCGGGAGGTGTCTGGGTACGCAGTATTTT. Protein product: CASSLAASGRCLGTQYF.

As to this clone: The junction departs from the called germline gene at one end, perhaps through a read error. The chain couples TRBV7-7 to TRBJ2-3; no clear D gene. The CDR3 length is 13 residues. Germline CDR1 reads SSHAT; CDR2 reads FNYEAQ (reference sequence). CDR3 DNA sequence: TGTGCTAGCAGCTTAGAACTGCAAGATACGCAGTATTTT. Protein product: CASSLELQDTQYF.

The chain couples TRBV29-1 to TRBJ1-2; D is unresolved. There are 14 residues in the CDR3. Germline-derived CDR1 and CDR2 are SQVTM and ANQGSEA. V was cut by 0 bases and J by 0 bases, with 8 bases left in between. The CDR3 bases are TGCAGCGTTGAAGATCAGGATGCTAACTATGGCTACACCTTC. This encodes CSVEDQDANYGYTF. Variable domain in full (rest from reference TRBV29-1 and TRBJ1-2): SAVISQKPSRDICQRGTSLTIQCQVDSQVTMMFWYRQQPGQSLTLIATANQGSEATYESGFVIDKFPISRPNLTFSTLTVSNMSPEDSSIYLCSVEDQDANYGYTFGSGTRLTVV.

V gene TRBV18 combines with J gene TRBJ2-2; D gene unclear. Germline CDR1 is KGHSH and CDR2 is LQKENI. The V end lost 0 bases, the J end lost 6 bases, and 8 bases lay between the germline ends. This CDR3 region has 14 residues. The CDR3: CASSPPETPGELFF. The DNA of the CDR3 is TGTGCCAGCTCACCACCGGAGACGCCCGGGGAGCTGTTTTTT.

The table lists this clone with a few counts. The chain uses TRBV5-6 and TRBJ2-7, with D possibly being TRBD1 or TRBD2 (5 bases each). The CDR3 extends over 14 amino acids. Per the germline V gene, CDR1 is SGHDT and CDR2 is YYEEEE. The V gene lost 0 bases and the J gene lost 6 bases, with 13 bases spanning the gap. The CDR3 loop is CASSLDMGVSEQYF. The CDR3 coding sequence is TGTGCCAGCAGCTTGGACATGGGGGTTTCCGAGCAGTACTTC.

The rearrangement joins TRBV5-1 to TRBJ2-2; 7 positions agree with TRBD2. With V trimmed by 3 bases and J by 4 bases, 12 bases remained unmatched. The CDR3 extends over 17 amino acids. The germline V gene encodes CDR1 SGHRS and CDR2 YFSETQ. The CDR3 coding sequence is TGCGCCAGCAGCTCCCTAATGGGGGGGTCGTTCACCGGGGAGCTGTTTTTT. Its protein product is CASSSLMGGSFTGELFF.

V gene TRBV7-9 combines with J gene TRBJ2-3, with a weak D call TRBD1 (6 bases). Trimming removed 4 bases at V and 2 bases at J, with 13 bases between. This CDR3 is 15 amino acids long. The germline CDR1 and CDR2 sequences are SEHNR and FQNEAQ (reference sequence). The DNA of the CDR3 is TGTGCCAGCAGCTCAGGGGTTGGGGCCACAGATACGCAGTATTTT. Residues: CASSSGVGATDTQYF.

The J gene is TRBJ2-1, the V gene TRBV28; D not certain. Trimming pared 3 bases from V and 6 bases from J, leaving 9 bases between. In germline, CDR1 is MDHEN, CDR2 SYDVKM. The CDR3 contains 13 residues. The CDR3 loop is CASSFHVSNEQFF. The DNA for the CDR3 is TGTGCCAGCAGTTTTCATGTCTCCAATGAGCAGTTCTTC.

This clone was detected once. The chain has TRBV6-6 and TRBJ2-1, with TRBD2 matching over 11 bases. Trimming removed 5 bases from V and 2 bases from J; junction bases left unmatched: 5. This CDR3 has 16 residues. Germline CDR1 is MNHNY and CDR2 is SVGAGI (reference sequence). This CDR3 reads CASSRIAGGAYNEQFF. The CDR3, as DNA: TGTGCCAGCAGTCGAATAGCGGGAGGGGCCTACAATGAGCAGTTCTTC.

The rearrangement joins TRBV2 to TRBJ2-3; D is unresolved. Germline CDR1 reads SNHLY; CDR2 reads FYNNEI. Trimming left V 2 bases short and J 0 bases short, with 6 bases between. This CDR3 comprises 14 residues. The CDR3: CASSERVSTDTQYF. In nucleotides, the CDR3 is TGTGCCAGCAGTGAAAGGGTTAGCACAGATACGCAGTATTTT.

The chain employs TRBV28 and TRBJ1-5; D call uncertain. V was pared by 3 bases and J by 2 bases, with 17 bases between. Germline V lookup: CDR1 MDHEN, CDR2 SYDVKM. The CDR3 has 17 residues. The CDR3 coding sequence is TGTGCCAGCAGTTTGAGGCGGGGAGGTTTTGGCAATCAGCCCCAGCATTTT. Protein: CASSLRRGGFGNQPQHF.

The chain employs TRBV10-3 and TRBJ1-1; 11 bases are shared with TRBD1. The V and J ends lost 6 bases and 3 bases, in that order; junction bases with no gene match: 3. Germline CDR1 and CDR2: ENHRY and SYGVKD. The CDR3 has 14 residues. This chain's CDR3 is CAIRGTGGHTEAFF. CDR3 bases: TGTGCCATCAGAGGGACAGGGGGACACACTGAAGCTTTCTTT.

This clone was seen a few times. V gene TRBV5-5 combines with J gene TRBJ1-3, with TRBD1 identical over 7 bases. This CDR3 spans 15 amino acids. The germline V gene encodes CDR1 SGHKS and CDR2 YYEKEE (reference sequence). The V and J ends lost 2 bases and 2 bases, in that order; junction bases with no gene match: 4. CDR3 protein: CASSFGQGAGNTIYF. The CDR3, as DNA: TGTGCCAGCAGCTTCGGTCAGGGGGCTGGAAACACCATATATTTT.

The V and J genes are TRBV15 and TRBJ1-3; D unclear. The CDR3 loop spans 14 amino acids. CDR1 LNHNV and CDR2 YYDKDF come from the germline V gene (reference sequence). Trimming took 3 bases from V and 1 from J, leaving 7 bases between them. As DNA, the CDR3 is TGTGCCACCAGCAGGGGGTCTTCTGGAAACACCATATATTTT. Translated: CATSRGSSGNTIYF.

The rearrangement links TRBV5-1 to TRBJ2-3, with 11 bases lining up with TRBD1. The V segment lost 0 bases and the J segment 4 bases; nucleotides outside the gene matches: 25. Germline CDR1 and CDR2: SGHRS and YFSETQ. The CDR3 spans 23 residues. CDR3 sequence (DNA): TGCGCCAGCAGCTTGGTACTAGGCTCCGGGACAGGGGGAAGAGGTGAGAGCGCAGATACGCAGTATTTT. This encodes CASSLVLGSGTGGRGESADTQYF.

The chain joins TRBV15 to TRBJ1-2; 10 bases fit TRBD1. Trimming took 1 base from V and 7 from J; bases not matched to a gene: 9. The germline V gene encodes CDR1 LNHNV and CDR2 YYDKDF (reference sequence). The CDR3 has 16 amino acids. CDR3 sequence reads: CATSRGRRDRGGGYTF. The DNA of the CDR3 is TGTGCCACCAGCAGAGGGAGAAGGGACAGGGGTGGTGGCTACACCTTC.

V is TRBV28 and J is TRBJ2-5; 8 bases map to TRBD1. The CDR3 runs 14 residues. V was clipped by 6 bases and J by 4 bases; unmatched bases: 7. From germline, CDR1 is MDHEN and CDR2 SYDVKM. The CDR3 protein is CASRSETGVETQYF. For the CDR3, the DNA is TGTGCCAGCAGATCCGAGACAGGGGTAGAGACCCAGTACTTC.

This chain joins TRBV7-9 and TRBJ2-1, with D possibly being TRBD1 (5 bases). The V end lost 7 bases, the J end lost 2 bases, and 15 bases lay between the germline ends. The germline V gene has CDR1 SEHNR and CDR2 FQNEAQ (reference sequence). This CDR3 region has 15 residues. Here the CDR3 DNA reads TGTGCCAGCACCTCTACAGGTAATCCCTACAATGAGCAGTTCTTC. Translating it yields CASTSTGNPYNEQFF.

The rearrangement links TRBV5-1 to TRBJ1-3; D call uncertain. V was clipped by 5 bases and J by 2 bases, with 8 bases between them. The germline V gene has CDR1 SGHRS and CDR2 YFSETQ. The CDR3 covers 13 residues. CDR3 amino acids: CASRGSAGNTIYF. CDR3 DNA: TGCGCCAGCAGGGGGTCTGCTGGAAACACCATATATTTT.

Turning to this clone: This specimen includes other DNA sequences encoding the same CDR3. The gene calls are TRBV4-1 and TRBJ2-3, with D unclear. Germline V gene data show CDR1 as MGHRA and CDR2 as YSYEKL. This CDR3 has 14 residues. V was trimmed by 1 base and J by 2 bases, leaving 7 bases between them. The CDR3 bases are TGCGCCAGCAGCCAAGTCGGTAACACAGATACGCAGTATTTT. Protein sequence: CASSQVGNTDTQYF.

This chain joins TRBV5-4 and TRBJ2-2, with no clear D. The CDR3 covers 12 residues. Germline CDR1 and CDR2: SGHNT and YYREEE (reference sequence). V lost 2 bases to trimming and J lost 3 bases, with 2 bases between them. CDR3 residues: CASSFDTGELFF. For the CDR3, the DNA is TGTGCCAGCAGCTTCGACACCGGGGAGCTGTTTTTT.

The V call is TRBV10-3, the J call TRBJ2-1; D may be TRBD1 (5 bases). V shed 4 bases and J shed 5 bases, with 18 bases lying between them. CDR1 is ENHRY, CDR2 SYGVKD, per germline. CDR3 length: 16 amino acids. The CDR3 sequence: CAISGTWEQDDNEQFF. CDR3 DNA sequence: TGTGCCATCAGTGGGACATGGGAACAGGATGACAATGAGCAGTTCTTC.

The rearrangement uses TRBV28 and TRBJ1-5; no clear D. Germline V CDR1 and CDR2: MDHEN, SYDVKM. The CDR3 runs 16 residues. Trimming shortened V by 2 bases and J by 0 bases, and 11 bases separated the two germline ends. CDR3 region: CASSLQVVFSNQPQHF. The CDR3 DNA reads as TGTGCCAGCAGTTTACAGGTGGTCTTTAGCAATCAGCCCCAGCATTTT.